Below, one T cell receptor beta chain is given with its context. This sample was taken from a study of T cells in Graves' hyperthyroidism and ophthalmopathy. After removal of 0 bases from V and 4 bases from J, the junction contained 8 bases not matched to a gene. CDR1 and CDR2 from the germline V gene are DFQATT and SNEGSKA (reference sequence). CDR3 length: 15 amino acids. RNA transcripts gave rise to amplified TCR beta CDR3 regions. The HTBI set primed first-round TCR CDR3 RT-PCR. TCRdb itself ran the multiplex PCR reads through MiXCR, one entry per CDR3 protein. This sample carries a few hundred thousand distinct CDR3 sequences, around 46% of them seen once, and the ten largest clones take 8% to 8.5%.

J is TRBJ1-2 and V is TRBV20-1; TRBD1 matches 7 bases. Sequenced input: peripheral blood or thyroid tissue (not recorded which). This clonotype originated in a woman between 18 and 29 years old with Graves' hyperthyroidism. The chain's CDR3 is CSARDGRGQSYGYTF. DNA for the CDR3: TGCAGTGCTAGAGATGGGAGGGGGCAGAGCTATGGCTACACCTTC.